One and the same sample provided the 32 T cell receptor beta chains below, sequenced in a study of cytomegalovirus exposure and HLA in healthy donors. Sequenced by immunoSEQ multiplex PCR; TCRdb stores in-frame clones only, minus some. The table lists fewer than 250,000 clones, 80% to 90% of them singletons. The sample was PBMCs. Source of these receptors: a man younger than 35 in good health and CMV-seronegative.

This chain connects TRBV7-2 to TRBJ2-3; 13 bases map to TRBD2. There are 17 residues in the CDR3. Unmatched junction bases numbered 10, after V lost 4 bases and J lost 6 bases. Germline loops: CDR1 SGHTA, CDR2 FQGNSA. The DNA of the CDR3 is TGTGCCAGCAGCTACGGCCCTGGACTAGCGGGAGCGGATACGCAGTATTTT. Its translation is CASSYGPGLAGADTQYF.

The V gene is TRBV27, the J gene TRBJ1-4; 7 bases line up with TRBD1. V gave up 5 bases and J gave up 3 bases; unmatched junction bases: 6. The CDR3 loop spans 15 amino acids. The germline V gene encodes CDR1 MNHEY and CDR2 SMNVEV (reference sequence). The CDR3 protein is CASSRDRLSNEKLFF. The CDR3, as DNA: TGTGCCAGCAGTAGGGACAGACTCTCTAATGAAAAACTGTTTTTT. Full variable domain (outside the CDR3, taken from reference TRBV27 and TRBJ1-4): EAQVTQNPRYLITVTGKKLTVTCSQNMNHEYMSWYRQDPGLGLRQIYYSMNVEVTDKGDVPEGYKVSRKEKRNFPLILESPSPNQTSLYFCASSRDRLSNEKLFFGSGTQLSVL.

This clone was observed once. The rearrangement links TRBV5-1 to TRBJ2-3; tentatively, D is TRBD1 (5 bases). Germline V lookup: CDR1 SGHRS, CDR2 YFSETQ. The CDR3 length is 16 residues. V was pared by 4 bases and J by 1 base, with 16 bases between. The CDR3 DNA is TGCGCCAGCAGCCCTTTTGTTAGGGGATGCACAGATACGCAGTATTTT. Encoded protein: CASSPFVRGCTDTQYF.

The chain links TRBV6-5 to TRBJ2-6; D is unresolved. Per germline, CDR1 MNHEY and CDR2 SVGAGI. This CDR3 contains 15 residues. The V gene lost 2 bases and the J gene lost 0 bases, with 5 bases spanning the gap. CDR3: CASSYAISGANVLTF. The CDR3, as DNA: TGTGCCAGCAGTTACGCTATCTCTGGGGCCAACGTCCTGACTTTC.

V gene TRBV5-1 combines with J gene TRBJ2-5; TRBD2 matches 9 bases. Germline CDR1 SGHRS, CDR2 YFSETQ. V shed 5 bases, J shed 5 bases, and the junction held 4 bases outside the gene matches. The CDR3 has 13 residues. CDR3 sequence reads: CASRGTSWETQYF. CDR3 DNA sequence: TGCGCCAGCAGGGGGACTAGCTGGGAGACCCAGTACTTC.

The chain recombines TRBV7-9 with TRBJ2-3; 12 bases fit TRBD2. CDR1 and CDR2 from the germline V gene are SEHNR and FQNEAQ (reference sequence). This CDR3 has 14 residues. Unmatched junction bases numbered 9, after V lost 9 bases and J lost 8 bases. The CDR3 DNA sequence: TGTGCCAGTTCCCTAGCGGGGGGGGAGGTTACGCAGTATTTT. Its translation: CASSLAGGEVTQYF.

This clone has a handful of counts. The chain couples TRBV7-3 to TRBJ1-6, with D tentatively TRBD1 (6 bases). The length of the CDR3 is 13 residues. The germline V gene encodes CDR1 SGHTA and CDR2 FQGTGA. Trimming removed 6 bases from V and 10 bases from J, with 13 bases in between. The CDR3 protein is CASSRGGLSPLHF. The CDR3 nucleotides are TGTGCCAGCAGTAGGGGGGGACTCTCACCCCTCCACTTT.

The chain recombines TRBV2 with TRBJ1-1; TRBD1 agrees at 9 bases. CDR3 length: 12 residues. Germline V gives CDR1 SNHLY, CDR2 FYNNEI. With V trimmed by 9 bases and J by 7 bases, 6 bases remained unmatched. The DNA for the CDR3 is TGTGCCAGTAACAGGGGGCAGAGTGAAGCTTTCTTT. The encoded protein is CASNRGQSEAFF.

This rearrangement joins TRBV4-1 to TRBJ2-7; 9 bases fit TRBD1. CDR3 size: 16 residues. CDR1 and CDR2 from the germline V gene are MGHRA and YSYEKL. With V trimmed by 1 base and J by 7 bases, 11 bases remained unmatched. The chain's CDR3 is CASSQVAGDRVREQYF. CDR3 bases: TGCGCCAGCAGCCAAGTGGCCGGGGACAGGGTGAGAGAGCAGTACTTC.

The chain uses TRBV29-1 and TRBJ2-1; 7 bases align to TRBD1. This CDR3 spans 15 amino acids. Germline trimming cut 4 bases from V and 4 bases from J; bases unmatched to any gene: 10. Looked up from germline, CDR1 is SQVTM and CDR2 is ANQGSEA. The CDR3 DNA reads as TGCAGCGTTGGGACAGGTGTCGGGATTTACAATGAGCAGTTCTTC. Translating it yields CSVGTGVGIYNEQFF.

This chain links TRBV18 with TRBJ2-7; D call uncertain. V lost 2 bases to trimming and J lost 1 base, with 9 bases between them. CDR1 and CDR2 (germline): KGHSH, LQKENI. The CDR3 is 14 amino acids. CDR3 bases: TGTGCCAGCTCACCAGGCAGACATTCCTACGAGCAGTACTTC. It specifies CASSPGRHSYEQYF.

The chain has TRBV5-8 and TRBJ2-7, with TRBD2 identical over 13 bases. CDR1 is SGHTS and CDR2 is YDEGEE in the germline V gene. The CDR3 length is 17 residues. The V and J ends lost 4 bases and 7 bases, in that order; junction bases with no gene match: 14. The CDR3 sequence: CASSPGVTSGRPEEQYF. CDR3 nucleotide sequence: TGTGCCAGCAGCCCCGGCGTGACTAGCGGGAGGCCAGAAGAGCAGTACTTC. Full variable domain (remainder filled in from reference TRBV5-8 and TRBJ2-7): EAGVTQSPTHLIKTRGQQATLRCSPISGHTSVYWYQQALGLGLQFLLWYDEGEERNRGNFPPRFSGRQFPNYSSELNVNALELEDSALYLCASSPGVTSGRPEEQYFGPGTRLTVT.

The V and J genes are TRBV19 and TRBJ2-3; 10 nucleotides line up with TRBD1. This CDR3 comprises 15 residues. The trim removed 8 bases at V and 1 base at J, leaving 6 bases unmatched. Germline values: CDR1 LNHDA, CDR2 SQIVND (reference sequence). CDR3 amino acids: CASGSGTGGTDTQYF. DNA for the CDR3: TGTGCCAGTGGATCCGGGACAGGGGGCACAGATACGCAGTATTTT. Drawing the rest from reference TRBV19 and TRBJ2-3, the complete variable domain is DGGITQSPKYLFRKEGQNVTLSCEQNLNHDAMYWYRQDPGQGLRLIYYSQIVNDFQKGDIAEGYSVSREKKESFPLTVTSAQKNPTAFYLCASGSGTGGTDTQYFGPGTRLTVL.

The gene calls are TRBV12-5 and TRBJ1-2; D not resolved. The germline gives CDR1 LGHNT, CDR2 FRNRAP. This CDR3 has 12 residues. Trimming stripped 1 base from V and 7 bases from J, with 7 bases between. The CDR3, as DNA: TGTGCTAGTGGTTTGGGGGCGCTTGGCTACACCTTC. Its translation is CASGLGALGYTF.

V is TRBV5-4 and J is TRBJ1-1; D gene unclear. This CDR3 region has 15 residues. The V gene's germline CDR1 is SGHNT and CDR2 YYREEE (reference sequence). Trimming pared 0 bases from V and 0 bases from J, leaving 9 bases between. CDR3 bases: TGTGCCAGCAGCTTGGGCTCGGACTTGAACACTGAAGCTTTCTTT. Encoded protein: CASSLGSDLNTEAFF.

This clone was counted once. CDR3 sequence reads: CASSLLPYNIISGANVLTF. The CDR3 bases are TGTGCCAGCAGCCTCCTTCCGTACAACATAATCTCTGGGGCCAACGTCCTGACTTTC. The rearrangement links TRBV7-8 to TRBJ2-6; D is uncertain. Trimming shortened V by 5 bases and J by 0 bases, and 20 bases separated the two germline ends. The CDR3 has 19 residues. CDR1 is SGHVS, CDR2 FQNEAQ, per germline.

This sequence joins TRBV6-6 and TRBJ2-7, with TRBD2 identical over 7 bases. The CDR3 totals 16 residues. After removal of 2 bases from V and 2 bases from J, the junction contained 9 bases not matched to a gene. Germline V gene sequence: CDR1 MNHNY, CDR2 SVGAGI (reference sequence). The CDR3 here is CASSYTLGGDPYEQYF. CDR3 sequence (DNA): TGTGCCAGCAGTTACACCCTGGGAGGGGATCCCTACGAGCAGTACTTC.

The rearrangement links TRBV7-9 to TRBJ1-1; D possibly corresponds to TRBD1 (5 bases). Deletions cut 4 bases from V and 9 bases from J, with 15 bases between. The CDR3 totals 13 residues. From germline, CDR1 is SEHNR and CDR2 FQNEAQ (reference sequence). CDR3 protein: CASSSARQPQAFF. As DNA, the CDR3 is TGTGCCAGCAGCTCCGCCCGACAGCCTCAAGCTTTCTTT.

V usage is TRBV27 and J usage is TRBJ2-7; 11 bases line up with TRBD1. Germline V gene data show CDR1 as MNHEY and CDR2 as SMNVEV (reference sequence). Unmatched junction bases numbered 0, after V lost 0 bases and J lost 2 bases. The CDR3 is made up of 15 amino acids. The CDR3, as DNA: TGTGCCAGCAGTTTATCGGGACAGGGGGCCTACGAGCAGTACTTC. This sequence encodes CASSLSGQGAYEQYF.

The chain combines TRBV6-5 with TRBJ1-1, with D unresolved. Between the trimmed V and J ends, which lost 8 bases and 6 bases, there was a span of 22 bases. Per germline, CDR1 MNHEY and CDR2 SVGAGI. The CDR3 loop spans 15 amino acids. CDR3 in amino acids: CASYSSGGVFAEAFF. The CDR3 coding sequence is TGTGCCAGCTATTCCTCGGGTGGTGTTTTCGCTGAAGCTTTCTTT.

This rearrangement joins TRBV2 to TRBJ1-1, with D possibly TRBD1 on 5 matching bases. Germline assignment: CDR1 SNHLY and CDR2 FYNNEI. The ends were cut back, 3 bases at V and 11 bases at J, with 19 bases in the middle. CDR3 size: 14 residues. CDR3 nucleotide sequence: TGTGCCAGCAGTGATTCGGGTGTGCGGGGCAGGGCTTTCTTT. Protein sequence: CASSDSGVRGRAFF.

The V call is TRBV18, the J call TRBJ2-1; 8 bases match TRBD2. There are 14 residues in the CDR3. Germline values: CDR1 KGHSH, CDR2 LQKENI. The V and J ends lost 3 bases and 6 bases, in that order; junction bases with no gene match: 4. CDR3 region: CASSPGTSANEQFF. The CDR3 nucleotides read TGTGCCAGCTCACCCGGGACTAGTGCCAATGAGCAGTTCTTC.

The chain links TRBV6-5 to TRBJ2-5; D unresolved. Germline lookup yields CDR1 MNHEY and CDR2 SVGAGI. With 3 bases removed from V and 3 bases from J, the gap between germline ends came to 8 bases. CDR3 length: 13 residues. The CDR3 DNA follows: TGTGCCAGCAGTTATTCGGTAAAAGAGACCCAGTACTTC. Its translation is CASSYSVKETQYF.

This chain joins TRBV4-2 and TRBJ1-1, with D possibly matching TRBD1 (6 bases). CDR3 length: 17 residues. V was shortened by 1 base and J by 1 base, with 16 bases between the two germline ends. Germline V gives CDR1 LGHNA, CDR2 YNFKEQ. The CDR3 region is CASSQVGVGGPNTEAFF. The CDR3 DNA sequence: TGTGCCAGCAGCCAAGTGGGGGTCGGGGGGCCGAACACTGAAGCTTTCTTT.

The J gene is TRBJ2-5, the V gene TRBV6-1, with 7 bases that match TRBD1. The CDR3 runs to 16 residues. Germline V gives CDR1 MNHNS, CDR2 SASEGT. Losses at the gene ends were 2 bases for V and 0 bases for J; bases not matched to a gene: 6. CDR3 DNA sequence: TGTGCCAGCAGTGAACCCGGGACAGCGTACCAAGAGACCCAGTACTTC. Encoded protein: CASSEPGTAYQETQYF.

The rearrangement links TRBV2 to TRBJ2-2; D not certain. This CDR3 region has 12 residues. The V gene lost 6 bases and the J gene lost 6 bases, with 8 bases spanning the gap. Germline CDR1 SNHLY, CDR2 FYNNEI. The CDR3 nucleotides read TGTGCCAGCAGCCGTTTCCCCGGGGAGCTGTTTTTT. Its protein is CASSRFPGELFF.

This chain uses TRBV7-7 with TRBJ2-5, with D maybe TRBD1 (6 bases). CDR3 length equals 15 residues. From germline, CDR1 is SSHAT and CDR2 FNYEAQ (reference sequence). V shed 5 bases and J shed 5 bases, with 18 bases lying between them. The CDR3 spells CASSRHEQGSETQYF. CDR3 sequence (DNA): TGTGCCAGCAGCCGCCACGAACAGGGATCTGAGACCCAGTACTTC. Full variable domain (rest looked up from reference TRBV7-7 and TRBJ2-5): GAGVSQSPRYKVTKRGQDVTLRCDPISSHATLYWYQQALGQGPEFLTYFNYEAQPDKSGLPSDRFSAERPEGSISTLTIQRTEQRDSAMYRCASSRHEQGSETQYFGPGTRLLVL.

The chain combines TRBV4-3 with TRBJ2-5, with 7 bases aligning to TRBD1. Per germline, CDR1 LGHNA and CDR2 YSLEER. The ends lost 0 bases at V and 5 bases at J; junction bases unmatched: 9. CDR3 length: 16 residues. The CDR3 region is CASSQEATGIWETQYF. The DNA of the CDR3 is TGCGCCAGCAGCCAAGAAGCGACAGGGATCTGGGAGACCCAGTACTTC.

V and J are TRBV6-6 and TRBJ2-7; possibly TRBD1 for D (6 bases). The CDR3 runs 15 residues. Trimming took off 6 bases at V and 0 bases at J, with 15 bases between the two ends. Germline V lookup: CDR1 MNHNY, CDR2 SVGAGI (reference sequence). The CDR3 sequence is CASSPQTGSSYEQYF. As DNA, the CDR3 is TGTGCCAGCAGCCCTCAGACAGGAAGCTCCTACGAGCAGTACTTC.

The table lists this clone with a count of one. This chain links TRBV27 with TRBJ1-6, with D tentatively TRBD1 (6 bases). The germline V gene has CDR1 MNHEY and CDR2 SMNVEV (reference sequence). The CDR3 length is 16 residues. Trimming took off 3 bases at V and 0 bases at J, with 9 bases between the two ends. As DNA, the CDR3 is TGTGCCAGCAGTTTGAGGGGGAGCTCCTATAATTCACCCCTCCACTTT. Amino acids: CASSLRGSSYNSPLHF.

This chain links TRBV6-6 with TRBJ2-7; TRBD1 aligns across 9 bases. The CDR3 extends over 15 amino acids. Unmatched junction bases numbered 5, after V lost 0 bases and J lost 5 bases. Germline lookup yields CDR1 MNHNY and CDR2 SVGAGI (reference sequence). The CDR3 sequence is CASSYSPGQGNEQYF. The CDR3 region has the DNA TGTGCCAGCAGTTACTCACCGGGACAGGGAAACGAGCAGTACTTC.

V and J are TRBV5-1 and TRBJ2-1; TRBD1 might be the D (5 bases). The V gene's germline CDR1 is SGHRS and CDR2 YFSETQ. The CDR3 covers 14 residues. V lost 0 bases and J 10 bases, leaving 14 bases between the germline ends. The DNA of the CDR3 is TGCGCCAGCAGCTTGGGGTCCAGGGTGTCGGAGCAGTTCTTC. This encodes CASSLGSRVSEQFF.